The rows below give T cell receptor beta chains drawn from one sample of a study of tumour-infiltrating T cells in Burkitt lymphoma. Repertoires were generated with immunoSEQ multiplex PCR, while TCRdb's copy carries only in-frame clones and drops some. The sample lists thousands of clones, about 12% seen once, with roughly 25% in the top ten. Material: tumor tissue. The receptors derive from a human donor with Burkitt lymphoma. CDR3s include the opening cysteine and the closing phenylalanine or tryptophan. The order of the fields is V gene, D gene, J gene, clone size, CDR3 DNA, CDR3 protein. A D gene is named only where the DNA matches it firmly. Clone size is not always given. Where it is, it says once, few, many or a class for expanded clones.

TRBV28,TRBD2,TRBJ2-2,NA,TGTGCCAGCAGTTTCCCCCTTCGGGAGGGCCGAACCGGGGAGCTGTTTTTT,CASSFPLREGRTGELFF
TRBV7-9,TRBD2,TRBJ2-1,few,TGTGCCAGCAGCTTGTTTGGCGGGGGGGACGAGCAGTTCTTC,CASSLFGGGDEQFF
TRBV5-1,TRBD1,TRBJ1-6,NA,TGCGCCAGCAGCCCGGGACAGGGGGCCTCACCCCTCCACTTT,CASSPGQGASPLHF
TRBV19,NA,TRBJ2-7,few,TGTGCCAGTAGTATCGCGGGCAGCTCCTACGAGCAGTACTTC,CASSIAGSSYEQYF
TRBV15,NA,TRBJ1-1,few,TGTGCCACCAGCAGAGACGCCGGCGGGAACACTGAAGCTTTCTTT,CATSRDAGGNTEAFF
TRBV11-2,NA,TRBJ2-5,NA,TGTGCCAGCAGCTTTCTTAACCAGATACAAGAGACCCAGTACTTC,CASSFLNQIQETQYF
TRBV5-1,NA,TRBJ2-5,NA,TGCGCCAGCAGCTTGACGGACCGACCTGGGGGGACCCAGTACTTC,CASSLTDRPGGTQYF
TRBV5-6,TRBD2,TRBJ2-5,few,TGTGCCAGCAGCTCTTCGACTAGCTCGTTAATGGAGACCCAGTACTTC,CASSSSTSSLMETQYF
TRBV5-8,NA,TRBJ1-5,NA,TGTGCCAGCAGCTTGGCCAACGCCCCCAATCAGCCCCAGCATTTT,CASSLANAPNQPQHF
TRBV11-2,NA,TRBJ1-3,NA,TGTGCCAGCAGGGCCTACTCTGGAAACACCATATATTTT,CASRAYSGNTIYF
TRBV2,NA,TRBJ2-7,few,TGTGCCAGCAGGACCGGGTACGAGCAGTACTTC,CASRTGYEQYF
TRBV9,NA,TRBJ1-2,NA,TGTGCCAGCAGCACTACAGAAAACTATGGCTACACCTTC,CASSTTENYGYTF
TRBV5-4,NA,TRBJ2-3,NA,TGTGCCAGCAGCTGGGGGGCAGATACGCAGTATTTT,CASSWGADTQYF
TRBV29-1,NA,TRBJ2-1,few,TGCAGCGTTGTTCTGACTCAAGGTGGTGAGCAGTTCTTC,CSVVLTQGGEQFF
TRBV9,TRBD2,TRBJ2-3,NA,TGTGCCAGCAGCGTAGTGGGGCTAGCGGGGATAACAGATACGCAGTATTTT,CASSVVGLAGITDTQYF
TRBV9,NA,TRBJ2-3,few,TGTGCCAGCAGCAAGGGTTTTCAGTTGGATACGCAGTATTTT,CASSKGFQLDTQYF
TRBV28,NA,TRBJ2-7,NA,TGTGCCAGCAGTCCCGGGACCTTTTTCTTCTACGAGCAGTACTTC,CASSPGTFFFYEQYF
TRBV7-9,NA,TRBJ2-5,NA,TGTGCCAGCAGACTAGGAGGGGAGACCCAGTACTTC,CASRLGGETQYF
TRBV30,NA,TRBJ1-3,few,TGTGCCTGGGGGCTCGGAAACACCATATATTTT,CAWGLGNTIYF
TRBV5-1,TRBD2,TRBJ2-3,NA,TGCGCCAGCAGCGCGACTAGCGGGGCAAGGGGTAGGAGCACAGATACGCAGTATTTT,CASSATSGARGRSTDTQYF
TRBV20-1,NA,TRBJ1-2,few,TGCAGTGCTAGAGAAATATATGGCTACACCTTC,CSAREIYGYTF
TRBV9,TRBD1,TRBJ2-2,NA,TGTGCCAGCAGCCCGCTGGACAGGGAGAGGGCCGGGGAGCTGTTTTTT,CASSPLDRERAGELFF
TRBV5-1,NA,TRBJ2-7,NA,TGCGCCAGCAGCTTGATAGGGAACTCCTACGAGCAGTACTTC,CASSLIGNSYEQYF
TRBV19,TRBD2,TRBJ2-3,few,TGTGCCACCGCGGGGGACCTTACAGATACGCAGTATTTT,CATAGDLTDTQYF
TRBV5-1,NA,TRBJ2-1,few,TGCGCCAGCAGCTTGGCCGGGGGGCTTGCGTCCTACAATGAGCAGTTCTTC,CASSLAGGLASYNEQFF
TRBV27,TRBD1,TRBJ2-1,few,TGTGCCAGCAGACAGGGGTATGAGCAGTTCTTC,CASRQGYEQFF
TRBV7-9,NA,TRBJ1-2,NA,TGTGCCAGCAGCCCCCCGCCCTATGGCTACACCTTC,CASSPPPYGYTF
TRBV30,TRBD2,TRBJ2-7,few,TGTGCCTGGAAAAAGCGGGGAGCCGCCACCTACGAGCAGTACTTC,CAWKKRGAATYEQYF
TRBV19,TRBD1,TRBJ2-3,few,TGTGCCAGTACGTTATCAGGGGGCGCAGATACGCAGTATTTT,CASTLSGGADTQYF
TRBV6-1,NA,TRBJ1-1,few,TGTGCCAGCTTAGGAAGAGGGGACACTGAAGCTTTCTTT,CASLGRGDTEAFF
TRBV11-3,NA,TRBJ2-7,NA,TGTGCCAGCAGCTTAGATCCAGACGGCTACGAGCAGTACTTC,CASSLDPDGYEQYF
TRBV9,TRBD1,TRBJ2-2,few,TGTGCCAGCAGCTCCCCCGGGACAGGGGGAACCGGGGAGCTGTTTTTT,CASSSPGTGGTGELFF
TRBV4-2,TRBD2,TRBJ2-1,NA,TGTGCCAGCAGCCAAGCCTATAGCGGGAGGGCCTACAATGAGCAGTTCTTC,CASSQAYSGRAYNEQFF
TRBV15,NA,TRBJ1-3,few,TGTGCCACCAGCCGAGGGGACTCTGGAAACACCATATATTTT,CATSRGDSGNTIYF
TRBV28,NA,TRBJ1-2,NA,TGTGCCAGCAGCATCCGAGGTGGCTACACCTTC,CASSIRGGYTF
TRBV7-2,NA,TRBJ2-6,NA,TGTGCCAGCAGCTTGCTGGGGGGCTCACCGGGCGGGGCCAACGTCCTGACTTTC,CASSLLGGSPGGANVLTF
TRBV15,TRBD1,TRBJ1-1,few,TGTGCCACCAGCAGAGATTTAGGGACAGGGAGAGAAGCTTTCTTT,CATSRDLGTGREAFF
TRBV25-1,NA,TRBJ1-2,NA,TGTGCCAGCAGTAAGAAGGGAGTAGGTGGCTACACCTTC,CASSKKGVGGYTF
TRBV7-2,NA,TRBJ1-6,NA,TGTGCCAGCAGCCCCCGGGCCGGGAATTTGAATTCACCCCTCCACTTT,CASSPRAGNLNSPLHF
TRBV6-6,TRBD1,TRBJ1-5,few,TGTGCCAGCAGGGGCCGGGACAGTAATCAGCCCCAGCATTTT,CASRGRDSNQPQHF
TRBV6-5,NA,TRBJ1-2,few,TGTGCCAGCAGTTCGAGCTTAACAGGGACGGGAGGCTACACCTTC,CASSSSLTGTGGYTF
TRBV9,NA,TRBJ2-7,few,TGTGCCAGCAGCGTAGAGGGCTGGGGTACCTCCCGGGGGGAGCAGTACTTC,CASSVEGWGTSRGEQYF
TRBV18,TRBD2,TRBJ2-7,NA,TGTGCCAGCTCACCACAAGGACTAGCGACAAGCGAGCAGTACTTC,CASSPQGLATSEQYF
TRBV4-2,NA,TRBJ2-1,NA,TGTGCCAGCAGCCAGGAGCGGGCTACTTACAATGAGCAGTTCTTC,CASSQERATYNEQFF
TRBV2,NA,TRBJ2-2,NA,TGTGCCAGCAGGGGAGACAATGCGAACACCGGGGAGCTGTTTTTT,CASRGDNANTGELFF
TRBV19,TRBD1,TRBJ2-2,NA,TGTGCCAGTAGTAGACGACAGGGGGCGAACACCGGGGAGCTGTTTTTT,CASSRRQGANTGELFF
TRBV4-3,NA,TRBJ2-1,NA,TGCGCCAGCAGCCCCCTCCACCCCTTTGGGGGCCCCTACAATGAGCAGTTCTTC,CASSPLHPFGGPYNEQFF
TRBV7-8,NA,TRBJ2-7,NA,TGTGCCAGCAGCTTAGGGTCAGCCTATGGGGGCGAGCAGTACTTC,CASSLGSAYGGEQYF
TRBV6-1,NA,TRBJ1-1,few,TGTGCCAGCAGGGAGAACGGGCCGAACACTGAAGCTTTCTTT,CASRENGPNTEAFF
TRBV2,NA,TRBJ2-1,NA,TGTGCCAGCAGCCCCTACAATGAGCAGTTCTTC,CASSPYNEQFF
TRBV5-6,TRBD1,TRBJ1-1,NA,TGTGCCAGCAGCTTAGGGACAGGCACTGAAGCTTTCTTT,CASSLGTGTEAFF
TRBV19,NA,TRBJ1-1,few,TGTGCCAGTAGTCCCCTCGGAGCTGAAGCTTTCTTT,CASSPLGAEAFF
TRBV15,TRBD1,TRBJ1-2,few,TGTGCCACCAGCAAACAGGGGGCCAGTGGCTACACCTTC,CATSKQGASGYTF
TRBV28,NA,TRBJ1-2,NA,TGTGCCAGCAGTTCCCCGACGAGCCCCCACTATGGCTACACCTTC,CASSSPTSPHYGYTF
TRBV29-1,TRBD1,TRBJ1-1,few,TGCAGCGTTATTATAGGAGGGGGCCGAACTGAAGCTTTCTTT,CSVIIGGGRTEAFF